What follows are 4 T cell receptor beta chains derived from one specimen sequenced in a study of shared clonotypes between healthy human individuals (dated by TCRdb to the early 2020s). The receptor library was made with the immunoSEQ multiplex PCR assay. The source is immuneACCESS, and TCRdb retained only in-frame sequences with V and J called. Part of the clones is not carried over; for the studies checked, unresolved V genes explain less than half of this, and the remainder is unexplained. This sample comprises millions of clones, roughly nine tenths of them detected only once. 0.13% to 0.15% of the sample comes from the top ten. The sequencing sample was made of naive CD4+ T cells sorted from blood. Read against the paper, the sample's cell subset or site label means: CD45RA+ positively selected. Receptors were obtained from a man younger than 35 in good health.

The chain is built from TRBV4-3 and TRBJ2-7, with 8 bases aligning to TRBD2. The CDR3 consists of 13 residues. Germline V gives CDR1 LGHNA, CDR2 YSLEER. The J segment lost 4 bases and the V segment lost 8 bases, leaving 7 bases of the junction unmatched. CDR3 sequence (DNA): TGCGCCAGCCTCGGGGGGGCTTGGTACGAGCAGTACTTC. This encodes CASLGGAWYEQYF.

The sample holds one count of this clone. The gene calls are TRBV30 and TRBJ1-1; D perhaps matches TRBD1 (5 bases). Germline V CDR1 and CDR2: GTSNPN, SVGIG (reference sequence). V lost 5 bases, J lost 5 bases, and 12 bases lay in between. This CDR3 has 12 amino acids. CDR3 in amino acids: CAWSRRGTEAFF. In DNA form, the CDR3 reads TGTGCCTGGTCGAGGCGGGGGACTGAAGCTTTCTTT.

This chain links TRBV30 with TRBJ1-2, with 11 bases aligning to TRBD1. Germline lookup yields CDR1 GTSNPN and CDR2 SVGIG (reference sequence). Trimming cost V 3 bases and J 6 bases; bases outside gene matches: 6. The CDR3 loop spans 14 amino acids. The CDR3 bases are TGTGCCTGGAGCGGACAGGGGGCTCGACATGGCTACACCTTC. It specifies CAWSGQGARHGYTF.

The J gene is TRBJ2-3, the V gene TRBV9, with 9 bases fitting TRBD2. The CDR3 consists of 17 residues. The germline CDR1 and CDR2 sequences are SGDLS and YYNGEE. The junction had 16 bases not matched to a gene; V was cut back by 4 bases and J by 7 bases. In nucleotides, the CDR3 is TGTGCCAGCAGCCCTACAGCGAGGGCCGCGGGGGGGTATACGCAGTATTTT. As protein: CASSPTARAAGGYTQYF.